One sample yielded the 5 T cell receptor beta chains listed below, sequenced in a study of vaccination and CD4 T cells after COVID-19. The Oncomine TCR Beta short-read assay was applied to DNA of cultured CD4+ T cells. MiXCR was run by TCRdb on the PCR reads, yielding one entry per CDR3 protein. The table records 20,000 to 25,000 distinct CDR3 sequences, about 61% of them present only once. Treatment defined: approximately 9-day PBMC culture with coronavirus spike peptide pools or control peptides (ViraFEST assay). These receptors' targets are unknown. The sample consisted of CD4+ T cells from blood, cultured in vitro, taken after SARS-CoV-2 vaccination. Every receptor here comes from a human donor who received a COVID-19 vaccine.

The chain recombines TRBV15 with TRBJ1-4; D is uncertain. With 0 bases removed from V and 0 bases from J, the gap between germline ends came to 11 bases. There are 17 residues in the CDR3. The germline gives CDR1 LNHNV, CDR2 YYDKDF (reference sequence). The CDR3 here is CATSRDLGFATNEKLFF. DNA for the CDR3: TGTGCCACCAGCAGAGATCTCGGTTTTGCAACTAATGAAAAACTGTTTTTT.

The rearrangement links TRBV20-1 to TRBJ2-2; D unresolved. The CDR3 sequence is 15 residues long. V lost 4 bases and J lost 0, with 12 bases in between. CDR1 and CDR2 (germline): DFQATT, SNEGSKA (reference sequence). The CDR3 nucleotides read TGCAGTGCTAAAAGATTAACCCCGAACACCGGGGAGCTGTTTTTT. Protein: CSAKRLTPNTGELFF.

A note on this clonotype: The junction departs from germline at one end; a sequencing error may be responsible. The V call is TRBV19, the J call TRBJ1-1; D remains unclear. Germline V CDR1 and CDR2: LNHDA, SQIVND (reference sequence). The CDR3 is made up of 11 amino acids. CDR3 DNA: TGTGCCAGTAGTCTAGAGTTTGAAGCTTTCTTT. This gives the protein CASSLEFEAFF.

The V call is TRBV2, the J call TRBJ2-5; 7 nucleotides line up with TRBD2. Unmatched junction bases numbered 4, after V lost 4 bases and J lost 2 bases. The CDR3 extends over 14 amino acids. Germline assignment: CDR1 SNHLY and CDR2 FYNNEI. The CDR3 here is CASSVPGGQETQYF. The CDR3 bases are TGTGCCAGCAGTGTACCGGGGGGTCAAGAGACCCAGTACTTC.

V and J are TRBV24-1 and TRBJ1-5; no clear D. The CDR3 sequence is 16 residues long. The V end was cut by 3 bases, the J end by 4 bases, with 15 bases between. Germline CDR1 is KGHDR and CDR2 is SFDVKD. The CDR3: CATSDGTRRINQPQHF. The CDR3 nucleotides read TGTGCCACCAGTGATGGCACTCGCAGGATAAATCAGCCCCAGCATTTT.